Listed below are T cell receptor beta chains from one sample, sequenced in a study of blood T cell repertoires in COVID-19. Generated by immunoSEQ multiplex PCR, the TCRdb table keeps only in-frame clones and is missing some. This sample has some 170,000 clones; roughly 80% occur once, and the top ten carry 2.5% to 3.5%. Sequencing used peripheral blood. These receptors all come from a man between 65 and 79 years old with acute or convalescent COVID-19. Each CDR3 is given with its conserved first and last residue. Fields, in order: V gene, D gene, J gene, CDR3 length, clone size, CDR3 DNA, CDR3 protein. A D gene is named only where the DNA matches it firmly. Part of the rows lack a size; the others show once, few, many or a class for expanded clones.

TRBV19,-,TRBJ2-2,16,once,TGTGCCAGTAGTATTAAGGGGTCCTTGGTCACCGGGGAGCTGTTTTTT,CASSIKGSLVTGELFF
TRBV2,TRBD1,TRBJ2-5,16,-,TGTGCCAGCAGTGATCGGACAGGGGCCGACCAAGAGACCCAGTACTTC,CASSDRTGADQETQYF
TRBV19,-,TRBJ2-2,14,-,TGTGCCAGTAATCGAGGGCTCAACACCGGGGAGCTGTTTTTT,CASNRGLNTGELFF
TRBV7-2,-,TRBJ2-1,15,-,TGTGCCAGCAGCCCTGGCGGTAGCTCCTACAATGAGCAGTTCTTC,CASSPGGSSYNEQFF
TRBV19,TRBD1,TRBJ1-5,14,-,TGTGCCAGCGAGGCAGGGGGCGGCAATCAGCCCCAGCATTTT,CASEAGGGNQPQHF
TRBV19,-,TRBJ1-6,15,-,TGTGCCAGTAGTACCTCAGGGTTGCGGAATTCACCCCTCCACTTT,CASSTSGLRNSPLHF
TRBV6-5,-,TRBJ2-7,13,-,TGTGCCAGCACCATGAGAATCTCCTACGAGCAGTACTTC,CASTMRISYEQYF
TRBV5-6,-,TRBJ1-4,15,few,TGTGCCAGCAGCTCTCAGGGGTCAACTAATGAAAAACTGTTTTTT,CASSSQGSTNEKLFF
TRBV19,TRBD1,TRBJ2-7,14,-,TGTGCCAGTAGTATCGCCGGGACAGTCTACGAGCAGTACTTC,CASSIAGTVYEQYF
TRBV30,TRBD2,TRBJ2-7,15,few,TGTGCCTGGAGTGTTCAAGCGGGAGTTCCGTACGAGCAGTACTTC,CAWSVQAGVPYEQYF
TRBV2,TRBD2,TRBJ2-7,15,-,TGTGCCAGCAGTGAGTTAGCGGGAGGTGGGGGCGAGCAGTACTTC,CASSELAGGGGEQYF
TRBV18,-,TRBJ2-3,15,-,TGTGCCAGCTCACTGAGAATCCGGGAAGCAGATACGCAGTATTTT,CASSLRIREADTQYF
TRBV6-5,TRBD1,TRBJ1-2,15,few,TGTGCCAGCAGTTACTCAACAGGGGGCGCGAGTGGCTACACCTTC,CASSYSTGGASGYTF
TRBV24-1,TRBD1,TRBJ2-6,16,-,TGTGCCACCAGTGATTTGCAGGGGGCCGGGGCCAACGTCCTGACTTTC,CATSDLQGAGANVLTF
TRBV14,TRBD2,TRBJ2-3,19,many,TGTGCCAGCAGCCAAGATGGGGTGACTAGCGGGAGACAGCCGTATACGCAGTATTTT,CASSQDGVTSGRQPYTQYF
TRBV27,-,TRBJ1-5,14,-,TGTGCCAGCAGAGCACAGGGAAGAAGTCAGCCCCAGCATTTT,CASRAQGRSQPQHF
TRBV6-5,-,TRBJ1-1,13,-,TGTGCCAGCAGTAACCCAGGGAACACTGAAGCTTTCTTT,CASSNPGNTEAFF
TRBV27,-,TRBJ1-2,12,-,TGTGCCAGCAGTCCCCTTGGGGAGGGCTACACCTTC,CASSPLGEGYTF
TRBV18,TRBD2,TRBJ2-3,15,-,TGTGCCAGCTCAACTTTTACTAGCGGGAGAAATACGCAGTATTTT,CASSTFTSGRNTQYF
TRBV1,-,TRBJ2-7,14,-,TGCACCAGCAGCCAAGTAGCGGGGGCCTACGAGCAGTACTTC,CTSSQVAGAYEQYF
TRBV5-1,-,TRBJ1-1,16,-,TGCGCCAGCAGCGCGGGAATAGGGGTATCCAGCACTGAAGCTTTCTTT,CASSAGIGVSSTEAFF
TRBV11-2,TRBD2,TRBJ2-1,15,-,TGTGCCAGCAGCTCTACAAGCGGGAGGGCCGGAGAGCAGTTCTTC,CASSSTSGRAGEQFF
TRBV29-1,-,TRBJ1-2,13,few,TGCAGCGTTGAAGTTCAACAGAGCGGTGGCTACACCTTC,CSVEVQQSGGYTF
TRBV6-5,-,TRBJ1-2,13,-,TGTGCCAGCGTCGCGCCCTCTAACTATGGCTACACCTTC,CASVAPSNYGYTF
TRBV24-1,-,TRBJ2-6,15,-,TGTGCCACCAGTGACGCGGGTCCTGGGGCCAACGTCCTGACTTTC,CATSDAGPGANVLTF
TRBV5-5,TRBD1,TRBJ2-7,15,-,TGTGCCAGCAGCCCCGAAACAGGGGTTAGTTACGAGCAGTACTTC,CASSPETGVSYEQYF
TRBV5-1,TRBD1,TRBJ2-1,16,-,TGCGCCAGCGATCCTGGGGGACAGGGAGCTTACAATGAGCAGTTCTTC,CASDPGGQGAYNEQFF
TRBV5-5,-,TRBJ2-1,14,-,TGTGCCAGCAGCTCCCCCGGCCGAGGCCACGAGCAGTTCTTC,CASSSPGRGHEQFF
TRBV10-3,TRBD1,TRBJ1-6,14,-,TGTGCCATCAGTCTTGCAGGGGGCACTTCACCCCTCCACTTT,CAISLAGGTSPLHF
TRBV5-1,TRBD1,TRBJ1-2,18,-,TGCGCCAGCAGCTTGCACCGGGACAGGGGACAAGATGGCTATGGCTACACCTTC,CASSLHRDRGQDGYGYTF
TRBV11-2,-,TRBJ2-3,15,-,TGTGCCAGCAGCTTACTAAGCTCTAGCACAGATACGCAGTATTTT,CASSLLSSSTDTQYF
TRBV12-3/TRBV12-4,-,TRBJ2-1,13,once,TGTGCCAGCAGTTTAGTTGGGGGCGGTGAGCAGTTCTTC,CASSLVGGGEQFF
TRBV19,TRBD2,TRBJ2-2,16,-,TGTGCCAGTAGTCTAAAGCGGGGGGGCCTCCCCGGGGAGCTGTTTTTT,CASSLKRGGLPGELFF
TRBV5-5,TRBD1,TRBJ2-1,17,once,TGTGCCAGCAGCTTGGCTGACAGGGTGAGGTCCTACAATGAGCAGTTCTTC,CASSLADRVRSYNEQFF
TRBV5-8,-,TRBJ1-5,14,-,TGTGCCAGCAGCTCCCAGGGGATCAATCAGCCCCAGCATTTT,CASSSQGINQPQHF
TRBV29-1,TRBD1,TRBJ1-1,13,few,TGCAGCGGAGGGGACAGGAAGAACACTGAAGCTTTCTTT,CSGGDRKNTEAFF
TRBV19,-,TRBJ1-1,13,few,TGTGCCAGTATCATTTCAGGGGTTACTGAAGCTTTCTTT,CASIISGVTEAFF
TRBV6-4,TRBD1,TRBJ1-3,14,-,TGTGCCAGCACCACGGACAGGAAAGGAAACACCATATATTTT,CASTTDRKGNTIYF
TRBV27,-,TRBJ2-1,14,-,TGTGCCAGCAGTTTATTTCGGGGGAACAATGAGCAGTTCTTC,CASSLFRGNNEQFF
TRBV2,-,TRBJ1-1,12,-,TGTGCCAGCAGTCCAACCCAGGGGAGAGCTTTCTTT,CASSPTQGRAFF
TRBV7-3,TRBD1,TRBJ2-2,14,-,TGTGCCAGCAGCGCATGGCAGGGGGACGGGGAGCTGTTTTTT,CASSAWQGDGELFF
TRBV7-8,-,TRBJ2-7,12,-,TGTGCCAGCAGCCGAGGACTCTACGAGCAGTACTTC,CASSRGLYEQYF
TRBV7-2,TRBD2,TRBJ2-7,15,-,TGTGCCAGCAGCTTAGTCGGGCTAGCGGGAGGCGAGCAGTACTTC,CASSLVGLAGGEQYF
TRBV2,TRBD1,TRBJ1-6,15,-,TGTGCCAGCAGTGCAAGGGGACAGGGCAATTCACCCCTCCACTTT,CASSARGQGNSPLHF
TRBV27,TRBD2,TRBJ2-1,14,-,TGTGCCAGCAGACGGACTAGCGAGTACAATGAGCAGTTCTTC,CASRRTSEYNEQFF
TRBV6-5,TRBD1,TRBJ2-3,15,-,TGTGCCAGCATAACACAGGGGGCTGGCACAGATACGCAGTATTTT,CASITQGAGTDTQYF
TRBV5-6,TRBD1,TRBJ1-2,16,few,TGTGCCAGCAGCTCACTTGGGACAGGGGGCGACTATGGCTACACCTTC,CASSSLGTGGDYGYTF
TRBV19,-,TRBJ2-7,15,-,TGTGCCAGTAGTGACATCAGGGGTCCCCCCTACGAGCAGTACTTC,CASSDIRGPPYEQYF
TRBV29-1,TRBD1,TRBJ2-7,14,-,TGCAGCGTTGCGACCGGGACAGGGGGCCACGAGCAGTACTTC,CSVATGTGGHEQYF
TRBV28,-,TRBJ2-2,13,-,TGTGCCAGCGAACTCCCGGGAATCGGGGAGCTGTTTTTT,CASELPGIGELFF
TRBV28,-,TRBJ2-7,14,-,TGTGCCAGCATTAGAACCAGGGGATCCTACGAGCAGTACTTC,CASIRTRGSYEQYF
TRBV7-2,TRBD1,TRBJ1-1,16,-,TGTGCCAGCAGCTCGATGACAGGGAATTCGAACACTGAAGCTTTCTTT,CASSSMTGNSNTEAFF
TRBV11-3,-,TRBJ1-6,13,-,TGTGCCAGCAGCTTTCCAGGGAGGTCACCCCTCCACTTT,CASSFPGRSPLHF
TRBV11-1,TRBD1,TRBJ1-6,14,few,TGTGCCAGCAGCTTCGGGACAGATAATTCACCCCTCCACTTT,CASSFGTDNSPLHF
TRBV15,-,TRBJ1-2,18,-,TGTGCCACCAGCAGAGATCTTTCGGCGGAATGGACTAACTATGGCTACACCTTC,CATSRDLSAEWTNYGYTF
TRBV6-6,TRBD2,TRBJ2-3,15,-,TGTGCCAGCAGGAGTAGCGGGGGGGCCTCAGATACGCAGTATTTT,CASRSSGGASDTQYF
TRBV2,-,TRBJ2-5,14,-,TGTGCCAGCAGTGTAGGCGGATTCGAAGAGACCCAGTACTTC,CASSVGGFEETQYF